The entry below describes one TCR beta chain. These data are taken from a study of blood T cell repertoires in COVID-19. Study information: Spain, Italy and the United States supplied samples that represented acute and convalescent COVID-19. Sources were T cells, B-cell-depleted T cells, or PBMCs; the material itself was cDNA or gDNA.

The CDR3 covers 13 residues. Between the trimmed V and J ends, which lost 5 bases and 0 bases, there was a span of 7 bases. Germline values: CDR1 LNHDA, CDR2 SQIVND (reference sequence). Original data processing: Scientists estimated how many nucleated cells there were by amplifying reference gene primers. The method was immunoSEQ multiplex PCR; TCRdb's version includes in-frame clones alone and lacks a portion of them. V, J and clone size are those of that table, while D and trimming were read from the DNA. The sample records about 150,000 clones, around 90% being singletons. The source material was peripheral blood. This chain links TRBV19 with TRBJ1-1; D is unclear. The TCR sequence derives from a man between 50 and 59 years old with acute or convalescent COVID-19. In DNA, the CDR3 is TGTGCCAGTAGTGGAACAGTGAACACTGAAGCTTTCTTT. This codes for CASSGTVNTEAFF.